The entry that follows covers one T cell receptor (beta chain) sequence. Its antigen remains unknown. Produced via immunoSEQ multiplex PCR; TCRdb's table is partial and in-frame only. The top ten hold around 2.8% of the sample, which has about 14,000 clones, about nine tenths seen once. The sample is drawn from a study of chemoradiotherapy in HPV16-positive cancers. Regarding the study as a whole: HPV-responsive T-cell expansion during chemoradiotherapy was linked to improved recurrence-free survival in HPV16-positive patients. Functional assays defining HPV-specific T cells used only a couple of HPV16-positive patients. Candidate HPV-specific clones and E7-related TCR motifs grew in tumor during treatment.

The CDR3 runs to 18 residues. Germline lookup yields CDR1 SGHDT and CDR2 YYEEEE. V gave up 4 bases and J gave up 11 bases; unmatched junction bases: 26. This chain uses TRBV5-6 with TRBJ1-1, with 7 nucleotides matching TRBD1. This TCR was sampled from a human donor with HPV-associated anogenital cancer. The input for sequencing was blood, taken from a patient who underwent chemoradiotherapy. CDR3: CASSTAMTFYRGPAIAFF. Here the CDR3 DNA reads TGTGCCAGCAGCACCGCAATGACTTTTTACAGGGGTCCGGCAATTGCTTTCTTT.